This TCR beta chain was obtained from a study of blood T cell repertoires in COVID-19. Study-wide background: Donors in the United States, Italy and Spain gave samples during acute or convalescent COVID-19. PBMCs, B-cell-depleted T cells, or T cells were the source of the cDNA or gDNA that made up the material.

Authors' processing steps: How many nucleated cells were present was estimated from reference gene primer amplification. Sequencing was performed with immunoSEQ multiplex PCR; in TCRdb, only in-frame clones are kept and a portion is missing. That table supplies the V and J calls and clone size; D and trimming were determined from the DNA. The repertoire consists of 150,000 to 200,000 clones, with less than 90% occurring once and the leading ten covering about a tenth. Enrollment of patients from Seattle took place during active infection, with longitudinal follow-up. This clone was detected only a few times. The sequence derives from a woman aged 55 to 70 with COVID-19, enrolled during active disease. Sequenced input: peripheral blood.

Written as DNA, the CDR3 is TGTGCCAGCACCCTTGGCGGACTAGCGGGAGTTGGAGAGCAGTTCTTC. It yields the protein CASTLGGLAGVGEQFF. The chain has TRBV27 and TRBJ2-1, with 13 bases identical to TRBD2. Looked up from germline, CDR1 is MNHEY and CDR2 is SMNVEV (reference sequence). The junction had 13 bases not matched to a gene; V was cut back by 7 bases and J by 10 bases. The length of the CDR3 is 16 residues.